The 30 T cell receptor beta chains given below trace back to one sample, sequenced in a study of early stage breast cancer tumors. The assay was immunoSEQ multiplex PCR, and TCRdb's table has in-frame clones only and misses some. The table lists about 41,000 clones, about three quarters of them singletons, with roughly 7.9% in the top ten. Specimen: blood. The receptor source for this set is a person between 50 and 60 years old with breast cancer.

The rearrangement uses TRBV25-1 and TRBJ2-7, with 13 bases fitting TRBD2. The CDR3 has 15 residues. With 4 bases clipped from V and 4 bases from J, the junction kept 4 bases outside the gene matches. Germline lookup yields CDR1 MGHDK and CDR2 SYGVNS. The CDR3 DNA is TGTGCCAGCAGTGGGACTAGCGGGAGTTCGTACGAGCAGTACTTC. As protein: CASSGTSGSSYEQYF.

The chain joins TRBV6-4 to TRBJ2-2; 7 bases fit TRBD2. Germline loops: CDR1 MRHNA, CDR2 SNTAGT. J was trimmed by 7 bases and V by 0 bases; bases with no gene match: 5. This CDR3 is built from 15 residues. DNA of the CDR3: TGTGCCAGCAGTGACTCCCGGTCGGGAGGCGGGGAGCTGTTTTTT. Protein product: CASSDSRSGGGELFF.

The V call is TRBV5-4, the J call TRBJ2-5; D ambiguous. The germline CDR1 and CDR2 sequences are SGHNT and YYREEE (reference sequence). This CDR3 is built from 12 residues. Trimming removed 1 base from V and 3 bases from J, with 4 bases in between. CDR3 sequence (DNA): TGTGCCAGCAGCTTGCAGGAAGAGACCCAGTACTTC. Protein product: CASSLQEETQYF.

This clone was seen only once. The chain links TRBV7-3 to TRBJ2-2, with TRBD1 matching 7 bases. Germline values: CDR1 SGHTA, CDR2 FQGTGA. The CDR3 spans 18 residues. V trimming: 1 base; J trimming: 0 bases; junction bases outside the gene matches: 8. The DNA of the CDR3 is TGTGCCAGCAGCTTAATGGCCTTAGGGGGCGCGAACACCGGGGAGCTGTTTTTT. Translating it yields CASSLMALGGANTGELFF.

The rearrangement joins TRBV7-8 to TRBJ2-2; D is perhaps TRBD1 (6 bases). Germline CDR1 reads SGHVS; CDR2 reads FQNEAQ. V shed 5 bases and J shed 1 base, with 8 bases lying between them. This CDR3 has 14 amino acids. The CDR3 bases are TGTGCCAGCAGCAGACAGGAGAACACCGGGGAGCTGTTTTTT. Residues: CASSRQENTGELFF.

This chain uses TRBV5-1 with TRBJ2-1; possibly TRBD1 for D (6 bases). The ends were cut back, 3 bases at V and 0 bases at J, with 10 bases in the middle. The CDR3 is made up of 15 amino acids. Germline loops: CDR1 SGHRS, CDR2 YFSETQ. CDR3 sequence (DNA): TGCGCCAGCAGCTCCGGACAGATCTCCTACAATGAGCAGTTCTTC. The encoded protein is CASSSGQISYNEQFF.

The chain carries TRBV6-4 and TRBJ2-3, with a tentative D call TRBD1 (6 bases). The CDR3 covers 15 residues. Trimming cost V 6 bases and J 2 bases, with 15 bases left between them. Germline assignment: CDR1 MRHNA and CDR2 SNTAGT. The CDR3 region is CASSRDGTNTDTQYF. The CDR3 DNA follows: TGTGCCAGCAGCCGGGACGGGACAAACACAGATACGCAGTATTTT.

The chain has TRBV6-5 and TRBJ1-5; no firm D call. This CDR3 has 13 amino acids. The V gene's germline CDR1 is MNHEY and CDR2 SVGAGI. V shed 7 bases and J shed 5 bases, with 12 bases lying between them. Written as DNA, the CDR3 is TGTGCCAGCACCGACAATGGGCATCAGCCCCAGCATTTT. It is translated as CASTDNGHQPQHF.

DNA of the CDR3: TGTGCCAGCAGCTTTACAGAGAACACTGAAGCTTTCTTT. Protein sequence: CASSFTENTEAFF. This chain connects TRBV11-3 to TRBJ1-1; the D is unclear. Germline CDR1 and CDR2: SGHNT and YENEEA. The CDR3 covers 13 residues. V lost 3 bases to trimming and J lost 1 base, with 6 bases between them.

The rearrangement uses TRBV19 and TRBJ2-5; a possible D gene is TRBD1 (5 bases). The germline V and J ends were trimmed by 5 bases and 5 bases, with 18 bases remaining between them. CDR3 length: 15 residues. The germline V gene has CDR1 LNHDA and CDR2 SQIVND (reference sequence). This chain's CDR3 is CASSAQGKGRETQYF. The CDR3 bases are TGTGCCAGTAGTGCCCAGGGCAAGGGTCGGGAGACCCAGTACTTC.

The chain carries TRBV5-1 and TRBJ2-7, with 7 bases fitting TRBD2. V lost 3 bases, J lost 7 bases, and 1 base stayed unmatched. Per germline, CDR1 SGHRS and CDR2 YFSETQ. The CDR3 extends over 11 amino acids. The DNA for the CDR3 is TGCGCCAGCAGCTCGGGGGGTGAGCAGTACGTC. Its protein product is CASSSGGEQYV.

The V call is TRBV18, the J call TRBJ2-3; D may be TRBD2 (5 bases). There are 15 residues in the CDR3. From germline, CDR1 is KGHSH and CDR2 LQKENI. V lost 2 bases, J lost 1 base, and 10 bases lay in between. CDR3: CASSPGGSGTDTQYF. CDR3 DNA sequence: TGTGCCAGCTCACCAGGAGGTAGCGGCACAGATACGCAGTATTTT.

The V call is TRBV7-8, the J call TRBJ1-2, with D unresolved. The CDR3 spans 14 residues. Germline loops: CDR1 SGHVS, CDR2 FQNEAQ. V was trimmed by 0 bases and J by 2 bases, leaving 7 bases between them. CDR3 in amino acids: CASSLAVQNYGYTF. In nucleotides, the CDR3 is TGTGCCAGCAGCTTAGCGGTACAGAACTATGGCTACACCTTC. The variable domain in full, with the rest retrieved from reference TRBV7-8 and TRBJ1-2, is GAGVSQSPRYKVAKRGQDVALRCDPISGHVSLFWYQQALGQGPEFLTYFQNEAQLDKSGLPSDRFFAERPEGSVSTLKIQRTQQEDSAVYLCASSLAVQNYGYTFGSGTRLTVV.

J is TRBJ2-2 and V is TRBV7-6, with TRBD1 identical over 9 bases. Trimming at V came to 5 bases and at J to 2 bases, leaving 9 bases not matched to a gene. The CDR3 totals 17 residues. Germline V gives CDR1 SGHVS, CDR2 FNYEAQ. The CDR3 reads CASSPPQGADNTGELFF. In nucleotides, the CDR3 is TGTGCCAGCAGCCCCCCACAGGGGGCGGATAACACCGGGGAGCTGTTTTTT.

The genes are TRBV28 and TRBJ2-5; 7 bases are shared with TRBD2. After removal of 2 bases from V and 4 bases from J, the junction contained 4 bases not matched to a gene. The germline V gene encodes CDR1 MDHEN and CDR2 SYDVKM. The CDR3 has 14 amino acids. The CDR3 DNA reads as TGTGCCAGCAGTTTAAGCGTAGCGGGAGAGACCCAGTACTTC. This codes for CASSLSVAGETQYF. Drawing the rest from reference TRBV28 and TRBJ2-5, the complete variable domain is DVKVTQSSRYLVKRTGEKVFLECVQDMDHENMFWYRQDPGLGLRLIYFSYDVKMKEKGDIPEGYSVSREKKERFSLILESASTNQTSMYLCASSLSVAGETQYFGPGTRLLVL.

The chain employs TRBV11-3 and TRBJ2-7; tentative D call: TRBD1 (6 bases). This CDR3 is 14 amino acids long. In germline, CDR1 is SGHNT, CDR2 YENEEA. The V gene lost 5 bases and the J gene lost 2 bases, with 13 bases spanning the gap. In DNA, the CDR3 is TGTGCCAGCAGCCCCCCACAGGGCACCTACGAGCAGTACGTC. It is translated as CASSPPQGTYEQYV.

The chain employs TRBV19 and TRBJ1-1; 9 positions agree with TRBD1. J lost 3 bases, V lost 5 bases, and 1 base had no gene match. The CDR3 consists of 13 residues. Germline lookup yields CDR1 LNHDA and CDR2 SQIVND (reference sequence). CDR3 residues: CASSDRGYTEAFF. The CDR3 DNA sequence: TGTGCCAGTAGTGACAGGGGGTACACTGAAGCTTTCTTT.

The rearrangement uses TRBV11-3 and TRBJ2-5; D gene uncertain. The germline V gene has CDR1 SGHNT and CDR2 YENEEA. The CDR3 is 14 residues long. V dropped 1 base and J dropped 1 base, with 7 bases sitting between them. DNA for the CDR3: TGTGCCAGCAGCTTAGCGGCAGGCCAAGAGACCCAGTACTTC. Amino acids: CASSLAAGQETQYF.

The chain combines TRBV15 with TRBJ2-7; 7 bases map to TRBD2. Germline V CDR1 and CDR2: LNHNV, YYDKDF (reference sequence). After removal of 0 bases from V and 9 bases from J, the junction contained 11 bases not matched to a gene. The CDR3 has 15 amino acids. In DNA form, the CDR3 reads TGTGCCACCAGCAGAGAGTGGAGCGGGGACTTTGCGCAGTACTTC. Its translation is CATSREWSGDFAQYF.

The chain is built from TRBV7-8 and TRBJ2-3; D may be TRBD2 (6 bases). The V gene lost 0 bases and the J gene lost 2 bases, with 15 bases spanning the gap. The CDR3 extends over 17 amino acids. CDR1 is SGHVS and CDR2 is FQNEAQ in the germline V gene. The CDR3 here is CASSLALEASATDTQYF. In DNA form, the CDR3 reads TGTGCCAGCAGCTTAGCTCTGGAGGCTAGCGCCACAGATACGCAGTATTTT.

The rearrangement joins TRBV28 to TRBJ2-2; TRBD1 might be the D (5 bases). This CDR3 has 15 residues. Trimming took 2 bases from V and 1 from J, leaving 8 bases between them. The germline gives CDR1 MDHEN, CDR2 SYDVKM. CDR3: CASSLGAQNTGELFF. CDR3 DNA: TGTGCCAGCAGTTTAGGGGCCCAGAACACCGGGGAGCTGTTTTTT. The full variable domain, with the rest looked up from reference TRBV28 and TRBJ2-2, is DVKVTQSSRYLVKRTGEKVFLECVQDMDHENMFWYRQDPGLGLRLIYFSYDVKMKEKGDIPEGYSVSREKKERFSLILESASTNQTSMYLCASSLGAQNTGELFFGEGSRLTVL.

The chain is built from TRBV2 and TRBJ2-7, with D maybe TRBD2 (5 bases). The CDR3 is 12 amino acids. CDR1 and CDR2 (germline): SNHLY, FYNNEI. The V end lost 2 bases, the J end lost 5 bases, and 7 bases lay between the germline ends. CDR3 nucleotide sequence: TGTGCCAGCAGTGAAACGGGGAACGAGCAGTACGTC. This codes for CASSETGNEQYV.

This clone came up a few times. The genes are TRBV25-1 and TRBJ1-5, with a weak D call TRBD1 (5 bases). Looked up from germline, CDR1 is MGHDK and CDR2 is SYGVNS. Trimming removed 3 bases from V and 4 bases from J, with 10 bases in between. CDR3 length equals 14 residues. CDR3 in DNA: TGTGCCAGCAGTGACACCTCAGGGAATCAGCCCCAGCATTTT. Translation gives CASSDTSGNQPQHF. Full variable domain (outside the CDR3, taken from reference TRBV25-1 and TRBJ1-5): EADIYQTPRYLVIGTGKKITLECSQTMGHDKMYWYQQDPGMELHLIHYSYGVNSTEKGDLSSESTVSRIRTEHFPLTLESARPSHTSQYLCASSDTSGNQPQHFGDGTRLSIL.

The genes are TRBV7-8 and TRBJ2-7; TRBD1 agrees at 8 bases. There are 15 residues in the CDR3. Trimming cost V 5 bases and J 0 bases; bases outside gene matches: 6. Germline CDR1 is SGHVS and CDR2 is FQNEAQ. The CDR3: CASSPRDRFSYEQYF. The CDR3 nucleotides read TGTGCCAGCAGCCCCCGGGACAGGTTCTCCTACGAGCAGTACTTC.

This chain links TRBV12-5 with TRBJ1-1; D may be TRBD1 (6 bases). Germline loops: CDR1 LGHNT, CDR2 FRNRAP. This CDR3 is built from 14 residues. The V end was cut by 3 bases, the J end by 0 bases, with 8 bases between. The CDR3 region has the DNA TGTGCTAGTGGTTTAGGACAGCTGAACACTGAAGCTTTCTTT. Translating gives CASGLGQLNTEAFF. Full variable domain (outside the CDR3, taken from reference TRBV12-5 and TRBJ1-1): DARVTQTPRHKVTEMGQEVTMRCQPILGHNTVFWYRQTMMQGLELLAYFRNRAPLDDSGMPKDRFSAEMPDATLATLKIQPSEPRDSAVYFCASGLGQLNTEAFFGQGTRLTVV.

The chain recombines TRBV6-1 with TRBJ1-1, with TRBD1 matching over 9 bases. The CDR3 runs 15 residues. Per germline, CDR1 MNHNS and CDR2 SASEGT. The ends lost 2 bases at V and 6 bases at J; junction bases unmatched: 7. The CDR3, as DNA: TGTGCCAGCAGTGAAAGGTTGGGACAGGGCGCTGAAGCTTTCTTT. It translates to CASSERLGQGAEAFF.

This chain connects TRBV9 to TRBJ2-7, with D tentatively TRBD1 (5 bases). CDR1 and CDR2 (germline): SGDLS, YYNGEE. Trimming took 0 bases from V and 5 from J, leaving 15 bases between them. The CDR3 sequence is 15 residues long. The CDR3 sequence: CASSVGGRVWDEQYF. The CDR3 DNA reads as TGTGCCAGCAGCGTAGGGGGCAGGGTATGGGACGAGCAGTACTTC.

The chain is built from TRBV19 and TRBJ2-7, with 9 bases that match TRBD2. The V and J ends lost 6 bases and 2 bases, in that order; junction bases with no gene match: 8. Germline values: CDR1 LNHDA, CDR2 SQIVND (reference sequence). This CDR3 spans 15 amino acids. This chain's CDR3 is CASRASGTVAYEQYF. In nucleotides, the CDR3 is TGTGCCAGTAGGGCTAGCGGGACTGTTGCCTACGAGCAGTACTTC.

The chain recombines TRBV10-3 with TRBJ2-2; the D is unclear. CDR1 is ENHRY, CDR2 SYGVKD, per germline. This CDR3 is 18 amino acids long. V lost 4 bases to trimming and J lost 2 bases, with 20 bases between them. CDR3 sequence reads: CAISGPSDAGRNTGELFF. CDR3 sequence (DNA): TGTGCCATCAGTGGTCCCTCAGATGCAGGTAGAAACACCGGGGAGCTGTTTTTT.

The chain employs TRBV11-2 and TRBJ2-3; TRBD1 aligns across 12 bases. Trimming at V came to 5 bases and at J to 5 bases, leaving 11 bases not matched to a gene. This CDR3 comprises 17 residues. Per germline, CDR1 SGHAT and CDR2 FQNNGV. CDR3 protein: CASSPYGDRGPRDTQYF. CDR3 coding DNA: TGTGCCAGCAGCCCCTACGGGGACAGGGGGCCGAGAGATACGCAGTATTTT. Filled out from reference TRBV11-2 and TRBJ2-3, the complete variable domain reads EAGVAQSPRYKIIEKRQSVAFWCNPISGHATLYWYQQILGQGPKLLIQFQNNGVVDDSQLPKDRFSAERLKGVDSTLKIQPAKLEDSAVYLCASSPYGDRGPRDTQYFGPGTRLTVL.